This TCR beta chain was identified in a study of cytomegalovirus exposure and HLA in healthy donors. The PCR made use of 60 Vbeta and 13 Jbeta primers. Sequenced by immunoSEQ multiplex PCR; TCRdb stores in-frame clones only, minus some. The sample gives around 200,000 clones, roughly 80% of which show up once; 0.2% to 0.25% is in the top ten. Worth noting for this clone: The antigen remains undetermined.

This CDR3 has 13 amino acids. In germline, CDR1 is PRHDT, CDR2 FYEKMQ (reference sequence). The V gene lost 6 bases and the J gene lost 0 bases, with 5 bases spanning the gap. Broader study findings: The study recorded 160 or so TCR beta chains that were cytomegalovirus-associated.

The sample consisted of PBMCs. This chain uses TRBV13 with TRBJ1-4; D remains unclear. The receptor's source is a girl aged 2-15 years in good health and CMV-seronegative. The CDR3 DNA reads TGTGCCAGCAGAACTGCAACTAATGAAAAACTGTTTTTT. Encoded protein: CASRTATNEKLFF.